This passage covers 14 T cell receptor beta chains from one sample sequenced in a study of cytomegalovirus exposure and HLA in healthy donors. In the PCR, 60 Vbeta and 13 Jbeta primers were used. Here immunoSEQ multiplex PCR was the method, and the copy in TCRdb shows in-frame clones only, minus some. The table has tens of thousands of clones, about four fifths seen once; the top ten hold roughly 2%. The specimen sequenced was PBMCs. Receptor source: a man aged 18 to 29 in good health and CMV-seronegative.

The count of this clone is one. This chain joins TRBV7-9 and TRBJ2-7; 9 bases fit TRBD1. Germline V gene sequence: CDR1 SEHNR, CDR2 FQNEAQ (reference sequence). The V gene end was trimmed by 6 bases and the J gene end by 3 bases; junction bases not matched to a gene: 6. The CDR3 totals 14 residues. The CDR3 DNA follows: TGTGCCAGCAGGGACAGGGGAGGGGACTACGAGCAGTACTTC. Its protein product is CASRDRGGDYEQYF.

The chain combines TRBV19 with TRBJ1-2, with 7 bases aligning to TRBD1. The CDR3 contains 15 residues. CDR1 and CDR2 (germline): LNHDA, SQIVND (reference sequence). The ends lost 5 bases at V and 4 bases at J; junction bases unmatched: 10. In nucleotides, the CDR3 is TGTGCCAGTAGTCTTGGGACAGCTGGACTCTATGGCTACACCTTC. Protein sequence: CASSLGTAGLYGYTF. Complete variable domain (other parts from reference TRBV19 and TRBJ1-2): DGGITQSPKYLFRKEGQNVTLSCEQNLNHDAMYWYRQDPGQGLRLIYYSQIVNDFQKGDIAEGYSVSREKKESFPLTVTSAQKNPTAFYLCASSLGTAGLYGYTFGSGTRLTVV.

The DNA of the CDR3 is TGTGCCAGCAGTGTCGTCGTGGAGACCCAGTACTTC. It encodes CASSVVVETQYF. V gene TRBV6-6 combines with J gene TRBJ2-5; no clear D. V lost 5 bases and J 5 bases, leaving 9 bases between the germline ends. This CDR3 is 12 amino acids long. The germline V gene has CDR1 MNHNY and CDR2 SVGAGI (reference sequence).

Comment on this clone: The junction shows a germline mismatch at one end, possibly a read error. V gene TRBV7-8 combines with J gene TRBJ2-7; 8 nucleotides align to TRBD2. Germline-derived CDR1 and CDR2 are SGHVS and FQNEAQ. The CDR3 totals 15 residues. CDR3 DNA sequence: TGTGCCAGCAGCGTAGCGGGACTCCCCACCTACGAGCAGTACTTC. This codes for CASSVAGLPTYEQYF. Supplemented by reference TRBV7-8 and TRBJ2-7, the full variable domain reads GAGVSQSPRYKVAKRGQDVALRCDPISGHVSLFWYQQALGQGPEFLTYFQNEAQLDKSGLPSDRFFAERPEGSVSTLKIQRTQQEDSAVYLCASSVAGLPTYEQYFGPGTRLTVT.

The gene calls are TRBV10-3 and TRBJ1-4, with D possibly TRBD1 on 5 matching bases. The ends were cut back, 0 bases at V and 3 bases at J, with 11 bases in the middle. This CDR3 is 16 amino acids long. The germline V gene encodes CDR1 ENHRY and CDR2 SYGVKD. CDR3 nucleotide sequence: TGTGCCATCAGTGAGTCGGGGCGGTTTCCTAATGAAAAACTGTTTTTT. Translating gives CAISESGRFPNEKLFF.

The chain has TRBV7-2 and TRBJ1-1; 7 nucleotides line up with TRBD1. Germline CDR1 SGHTA, CDR2 FQGNSA. V was clipped by 4 bases and J by 6 bases; unmatched bases: 5. CDR3 length equals 13 residues. The DNA for the CDR3 is TGTGCCAGCAGCTACGGACAGGTTCCTGAAGCTTTCTTT. It specifies CASSYGQVPEAFF.

The rearrangement joins TRBV7-8 to TRBJ2-7, with TRBD1 matching 8 bases. CDR1 SGHVS and CDR2 FQNEAQ come from the germline V gene. The CDR3 covers 13 residues. V was clipped by 5 bases and J by 2 bases; unmatched bases: 2. DNA for the CDR3: TGTGCCAGCAGCCAGGACAGGGCCTACGAGCAGTACTTC. Amino acid sequence: CASSQDRAYEQYF.

The gene calls are TRBV5-1 and TRBJ2-2, with TRBD2 matching over 7 bases. Germline loops: CDR1 SGHRS, CDR2 YFSETQ. The CDR3 length is 15 residues. The ends lost 1 base at V and 3 bases at J; junction bases unmatched: 3. In DNA form, the CDR3 reads TGCGCCAGCAGCTTGCCACGGGGGGACACCGGGGAGCTGTTTTTT. Amino acids: CASSLPRGDTGELFF.

The gene calls are TRBV10-1 and TRBJ1-5; 9 bases align to TRBD1. Germline values: CDR1 WNHNN, CDR2 SYGVQD (reference sequence). With V trimmed by 3 bases and J by 0 bases, 12 bases remained unmatched. This CDR3 spans 19 amino acids. For the CDR3, the DNA is TGCGCCAGCAGTGATAGGCCCGGACAGGGGAGCTATAGCAATCAGCCCCAGCATTTT. Amino acid sequence: CASSDRPGQGSYSNQPQHF.

V usage is TRBV7-9 and J usage is TRBJ2-7; a weak D match, TRBD1 (6 bases). From germline, CDR1 is SEHNR and CDR2 FQNEAQ (reference sequence). The CDR3 runs to 14 residues. Between the trimmed V and J ends, which lost 3 bases and 4 bases, there was a span of 13 bases. CDR3 in DNA: TGTGCCAGCAGCTTTAGCATGGGGGCATACGAGCAGTACTTC. Protein product: CASSFSMGAYEQYF.

The chain uses TRBV12-5 and TRBJ2-2; 8 nucleotides line up with TRBD2. CDR1 is LGHNT and CDR2 is FRNRAP in the germline V gene. V gave up 0 bases and J gave up 7 bases; unmatched junction bases: 7. This CDR3 has 16 residues. The CDR3 DNA is TGTGCTAGTGGTTTGGTACAAGCGGGAGCCGGCGGGGAGCTGTTTTTT. This sequence encodes CASGLVQAGAGGELFF.

V usage is TRBV5-6 and J usage is TRBJ2-7, with no clear D. Trimming cost V 2 bases and J 2 bases, with 11 bases left between them. The germline V gene encodes CDR1 SGHDT and CDR2 YYEEEE. The CDR3 loop spans 14 amino acids. The CDR3 sequence is CASSFSVPPYEQYF. The CDR3 DNA reads TGTGCCAGCAGCTTTTCAGTTCCACCCTACGAGCAGTACTTC.

The V gene is TRBV29-1, the J gene TRBJ2-7, with 9 positions matching TRBD1. The ends lost 0 bases at V and 4 bases at J; junction bases unmatched: 10. The CDR3 is 16 amino acids. Germline CDR1 SQVTM, CDR2 ANQGSEA. CDR3 nucleotide sequence: TGCAGCGTTGAAGAAGTAAAGGACAGGGGTGGGTACGAGCAGTACTTC. It specifies CSVEEVKDRGGYEQYF.

The V gene is TRBV7-2, the J gene TRBJ1-6; a possible D gene is TRBD1 (5 bases). This CDR3 contains 15 residues. CDR1 is SGHTA and CDR2 is FQGNSA in the germline V gene. The germline V and J ends were trimmed by 1 base and 6 bases, with 10 bases remaining between them. The DNA of the CDR3 is TGTGCCAGCAGCTTAGAGGGGTACGGTAATTCACCCCTCCACTTT. Protein: CASSLEGYGNSPLHF. Full variable domain (outside the CDR3, taken from reference TRBV7-2 and TRBJ1-6): GAGVSQSPSNKVTEKGKDVELRCDPISGHTALYWYRQSLGQGLEFLIYFQGNSAPDKSGLPSDRFSAERTGGSVSTLTIQRTQQEDSAVYLCASSLEGYGNSPLHFGNGTRLTVT.